This T cell receptor beta chain was identified in a study of blood T cell repertoires in COVID-19. In the study overall: Sources were T cells, B-cell-depleted T cells, or PBMCs; the material itself was cDNA or gDNA.

Individuals drawn from approximately 22 US areas were about 18 to 95 years old. About this clone: One end of the junction varies from germline; a read error may be responsible.

Germline lookup yields CDR1 KGHSH and CDR2 LQKENI. The CDR3 sequence is 12 residues long. Profiling relied on immunoSEQ multiplex PCR, and the TCRdb table lists in-frame clones only, not all of them. In the table there are a few hundred thousand clones, around 84% of which are singletons. The sequence was collected from a woman in her 50s who had recovered from COVID-19. The chain has TRBV18 and TRBJ1-4; D gene uncertain. The material sequenced was PBMCs or T cells enriched from blood (not recorded which). The CDR3 DNA sequence: TGTGCCAGCTCACCGTCCGGTCGAACCGTAAATTTT. This encodes CASSPSGRTVNF.